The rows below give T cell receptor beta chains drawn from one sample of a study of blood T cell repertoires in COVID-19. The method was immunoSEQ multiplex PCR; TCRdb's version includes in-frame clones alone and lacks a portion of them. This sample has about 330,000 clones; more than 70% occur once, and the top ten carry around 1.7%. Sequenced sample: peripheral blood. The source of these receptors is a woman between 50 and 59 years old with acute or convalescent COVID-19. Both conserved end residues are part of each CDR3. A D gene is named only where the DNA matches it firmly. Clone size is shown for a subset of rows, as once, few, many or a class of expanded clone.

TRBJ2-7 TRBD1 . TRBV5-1 TGCGCCAGCAGCTTTAGCTCCGGGACAGGGGCCTACGAGCAGTACTTC CASSFSSGTGAYEQYF
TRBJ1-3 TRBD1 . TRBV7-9 TGTGCCAGCAGCTTATCAGGGGGGTCTGGAAACACCATATATTTT CASSLSGGSGNTIYF
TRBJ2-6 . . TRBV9 TGTGCCAGGTTGGCAGGGGGGATCGACGTCCTGACTTTC CARLAGGIDVLTF
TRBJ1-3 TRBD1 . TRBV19 TGTGCCAGTAGCAGGGGGTTCTCTGGAAACACCATATATTTT CASSRGFSGNTIYF
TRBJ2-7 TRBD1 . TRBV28 TGTGCCAGCAGGCCAAGCGGGACAGGGGGGTATTACGAGCAGTACTTC CASRPSGTGGYYEQYF
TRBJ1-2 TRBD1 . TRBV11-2 TGTGCCAGCAGCTTAGAGGACAGGGGGAACTATGGCTACACCTTC CASSLEDRGNYGYTF
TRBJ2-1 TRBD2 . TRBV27 TGTGCCAGCAGTTTATTCGCGGGAGTGCCCTCCTACAATGAGCAGTTCTTC CASSLFAGVPSYNEQFF
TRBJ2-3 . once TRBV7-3 TGTGCCAGCAGCCCTAACAGTTACACAGATACGCAGTATTTT CASSPNSYTDTQYF
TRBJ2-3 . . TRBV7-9 TGTGCCAGCAGCCCGATCGAGCTAGCGAGCACAGATACGCAGTATTTT CASSPIELASTDTQYF
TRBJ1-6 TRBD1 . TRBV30 TGTGCCTGGAGTGGACAGGGTCTCCGTAATTCACCCCTCCACTTT CAWSGQGLRNSPLHF